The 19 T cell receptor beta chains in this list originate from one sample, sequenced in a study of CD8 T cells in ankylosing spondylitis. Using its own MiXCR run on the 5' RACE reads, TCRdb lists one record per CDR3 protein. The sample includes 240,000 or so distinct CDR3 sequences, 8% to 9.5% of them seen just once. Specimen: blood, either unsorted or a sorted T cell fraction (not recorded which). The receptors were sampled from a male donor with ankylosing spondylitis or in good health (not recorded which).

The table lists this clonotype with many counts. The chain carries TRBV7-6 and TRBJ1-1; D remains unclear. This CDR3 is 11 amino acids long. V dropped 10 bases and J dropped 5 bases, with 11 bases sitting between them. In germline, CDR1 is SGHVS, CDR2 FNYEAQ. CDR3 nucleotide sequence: TGTGCCACCTTTATAGGGACTGAAGCTTTCTTT. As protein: CATFIGTEAFF.

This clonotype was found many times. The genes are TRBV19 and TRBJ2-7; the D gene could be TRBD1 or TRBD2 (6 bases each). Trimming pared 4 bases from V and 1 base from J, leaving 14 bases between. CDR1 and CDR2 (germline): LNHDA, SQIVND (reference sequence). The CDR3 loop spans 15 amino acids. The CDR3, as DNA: TGTGCCAGTAGTAGCGGCGGGACAAGATCCTACGAGCAGTACTTC. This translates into CASSSGGTRSYEQYF. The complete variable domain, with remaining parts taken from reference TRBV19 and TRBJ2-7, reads DGGITQSPKYLFRKEGQNVTLSCEQNLNHDAMYWYRQDPGQGLRLIYYSQIVNDFQKGDIAEGYSVSREKKESFPLTVTSAQKNPTAFYLCASSSGGTRSYEQYFGPGTRLTVT.

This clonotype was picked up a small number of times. CDR3: CSASGGTYEQYF. The CDR3 nucleotides are TGCAGTGCTAGTGGCGGAACCTACGAGCAGTACTTC. The chain joins TRBV20-1 to TRBJ2-7; D gene unclear. Deletions cut 3 bases from V and 2 bases from J, with 8 bases between. This CDR3 has 12 residues. In germline, CDR1 is DFQATT, CDR2 SNEGSKA (reference sequence).

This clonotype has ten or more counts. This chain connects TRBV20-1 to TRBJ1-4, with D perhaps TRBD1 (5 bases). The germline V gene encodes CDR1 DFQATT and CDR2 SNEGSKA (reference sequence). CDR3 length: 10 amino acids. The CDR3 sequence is CSPGGEKLFF. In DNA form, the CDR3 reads TGCAGCCCGGGGGGAGAAAAACTGTTTTTT.

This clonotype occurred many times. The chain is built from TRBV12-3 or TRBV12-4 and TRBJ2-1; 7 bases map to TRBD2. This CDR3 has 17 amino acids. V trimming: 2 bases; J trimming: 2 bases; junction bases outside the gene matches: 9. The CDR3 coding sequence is TGTGCCAGCAGTTTACGCCCGCGGGAGTCTCCCTACAATGAGCAGTTCTTC. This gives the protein CASSLRPRESPYNEQFF.

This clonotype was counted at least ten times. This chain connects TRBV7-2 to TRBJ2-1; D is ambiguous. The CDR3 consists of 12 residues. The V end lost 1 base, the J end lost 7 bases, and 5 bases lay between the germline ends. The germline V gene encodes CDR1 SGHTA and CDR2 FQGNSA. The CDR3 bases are TGTGCCAGCAGCTTAGGACGTAATGAGCAGTTCTTC. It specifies CASSLGRNEQFF.

In DNA, the CDR3 is TGTGCCAGCAGCCGAGCGGCCGGGGATACGCAGTATTTT. As protein: CASSRAAGDTQYF. This chain uses TRBV7-3 with TRBJ2-3, with D possibly being TRBD2 (5 bases). This CDR3 comprises 13 residues. V was trimmed by 5 bases and J by 6 bases, leaving 12 bases between them. The V gene's germline CDR1 is SGHTA and CDR2 FQGTGA.

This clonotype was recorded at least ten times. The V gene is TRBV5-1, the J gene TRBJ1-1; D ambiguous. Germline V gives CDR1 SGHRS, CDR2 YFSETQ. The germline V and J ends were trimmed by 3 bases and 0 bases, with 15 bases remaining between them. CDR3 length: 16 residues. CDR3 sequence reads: CASSSHRGSVNTEAFF. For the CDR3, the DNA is TGCGCCAGCAGCTCCCATAGAGGCTCGGTGAACACTGAAGCTTTCTTT. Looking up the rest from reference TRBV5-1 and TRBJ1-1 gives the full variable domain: KAGVTQTPRYLIKTRGQQVTLSCSPISGHRSVSWYQQTPGQGLQFLFEYFSETQRNKGNFPGRFSGRQFSNSRSEMNVSTLELGDSALYLCASSSHRGSVNTEAFFGQGTRLTVV.

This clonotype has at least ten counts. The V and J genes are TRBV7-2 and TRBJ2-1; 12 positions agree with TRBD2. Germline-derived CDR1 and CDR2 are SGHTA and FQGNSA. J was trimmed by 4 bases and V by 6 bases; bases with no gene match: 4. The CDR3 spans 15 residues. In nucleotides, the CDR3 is TGTGCCAGCAGACTAGCGGGAGGTACATACAATGAGCAGTTCTTC. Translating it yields CASRLAGGTYNEQFF.

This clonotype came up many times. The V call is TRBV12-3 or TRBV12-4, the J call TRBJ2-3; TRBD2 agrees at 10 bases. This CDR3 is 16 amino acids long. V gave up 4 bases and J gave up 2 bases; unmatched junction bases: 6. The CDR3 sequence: CASSSLAGVTTDTQYF. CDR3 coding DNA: TGTGCCAGCAGTTCCCTAGCGGGGGTGACCACAGATACGCAGTATTTT.

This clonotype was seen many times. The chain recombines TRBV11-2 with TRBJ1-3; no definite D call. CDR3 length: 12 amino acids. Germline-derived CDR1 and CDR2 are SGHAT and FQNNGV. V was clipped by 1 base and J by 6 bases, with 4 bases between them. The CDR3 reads CASSLAVNTIYF. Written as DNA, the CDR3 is TGTGCCAGCAGCTTAGCGGTAAACACCATATATTTT.

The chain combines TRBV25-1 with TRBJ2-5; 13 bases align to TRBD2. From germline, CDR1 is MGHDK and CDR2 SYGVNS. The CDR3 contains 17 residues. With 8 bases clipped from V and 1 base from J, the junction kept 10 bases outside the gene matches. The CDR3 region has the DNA TGTGCCAGCCAAGGACTAGCGGGAGCTAGAATCCAAGAGACCCAGTACTTC. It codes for CASQGLAGARIQETQYF.

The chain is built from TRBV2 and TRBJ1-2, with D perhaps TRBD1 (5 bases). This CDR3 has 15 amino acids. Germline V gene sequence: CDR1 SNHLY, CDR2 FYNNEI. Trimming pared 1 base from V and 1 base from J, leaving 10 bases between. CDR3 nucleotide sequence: TGTGCCAGCAGTGAAGGGGCAGGGAGTAACTATGGCTACACCTTC. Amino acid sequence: CASSEGAGSNYGYTF.

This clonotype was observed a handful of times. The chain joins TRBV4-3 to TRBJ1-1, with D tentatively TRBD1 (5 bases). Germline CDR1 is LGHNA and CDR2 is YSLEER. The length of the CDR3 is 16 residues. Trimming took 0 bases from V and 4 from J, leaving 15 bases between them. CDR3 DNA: TGCGCCAGCAGCCAAGAAGTCAGGGAGTGGGGCACTGAAGCTTTCTTT. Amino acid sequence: CASSQEVREWGTEAFF.

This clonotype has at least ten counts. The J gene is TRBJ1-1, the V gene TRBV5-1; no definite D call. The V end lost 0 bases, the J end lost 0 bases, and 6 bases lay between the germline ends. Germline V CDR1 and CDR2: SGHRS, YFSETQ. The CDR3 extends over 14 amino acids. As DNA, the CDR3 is TGCGCCAGCAGCTTGGAGGCAGTGAACACTGAAGCTTTCTTT. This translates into CASSLEAVNTEAFF.

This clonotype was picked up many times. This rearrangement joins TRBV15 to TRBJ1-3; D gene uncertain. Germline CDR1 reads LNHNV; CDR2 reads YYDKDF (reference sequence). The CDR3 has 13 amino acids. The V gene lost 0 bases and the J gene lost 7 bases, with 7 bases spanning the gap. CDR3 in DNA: TGTGCCACCAGCAGAGATCGGGGTAACACCATATATTTT. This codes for CATSRDRGNTIYF. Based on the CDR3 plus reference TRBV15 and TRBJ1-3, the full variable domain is DAMVIQNPRYQVTQFGKPVTLSCSQTLNHNVMYWYQQKSSQAPKLLFHYYDKDFNNEADTPDNFQSRRPNTSFCFLDIRSPGLGDTAMYLCATSRDRGNTIYFGEGSWLTVV.

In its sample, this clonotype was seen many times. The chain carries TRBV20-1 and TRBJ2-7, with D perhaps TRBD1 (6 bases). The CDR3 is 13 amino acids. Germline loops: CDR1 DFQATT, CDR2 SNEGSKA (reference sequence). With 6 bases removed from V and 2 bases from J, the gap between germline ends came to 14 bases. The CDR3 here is CSATGSMAYEQYF. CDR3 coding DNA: TGCAGTGCAACAGGGTCTATGGCCTACGAGCAGTACTTC.

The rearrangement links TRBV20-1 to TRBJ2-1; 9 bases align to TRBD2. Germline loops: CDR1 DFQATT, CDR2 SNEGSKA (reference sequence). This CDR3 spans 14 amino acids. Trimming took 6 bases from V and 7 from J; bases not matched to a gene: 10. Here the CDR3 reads CSALSLAGRNEQFF. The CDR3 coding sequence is TGCAGTGCCCTATCCCTAGCGGGAAGAAATGAGCAGTTCTTC.

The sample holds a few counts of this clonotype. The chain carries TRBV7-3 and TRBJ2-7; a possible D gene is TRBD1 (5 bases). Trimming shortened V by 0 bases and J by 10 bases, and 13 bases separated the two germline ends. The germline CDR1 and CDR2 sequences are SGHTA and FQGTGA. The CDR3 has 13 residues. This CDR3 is CASSLTFETAQYF. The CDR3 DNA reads TGTGCCAGCAGCTTAACGTTTGAGACAGCCCAGTACTTC.